This paragraph covers one T cell receptor beta chain sequence. The antigen remains unidentified. Because the CDR3 is missing its conserved closing phenylalanine or tryptophan, this is likely a read error. The DNA is omitted, as the CDR3 cannot be located on it reliably, and the CDR3 follows TCRdb's listing. This sample was included in a study of tumor and adjacent non-tumor tissue in lung cancer. Study overall: The cohort had under 15 adenocarcinoma, a couple of squamous cell and 1 small cell patients. Samples averaged roughly 4.3 million productive TCRbeta reads each. Overall study results and limits: Tumor repertoires had a smaller top 100 clone share than normal lung.

TCRbeta libraries were built with three rounds of nested PCR, modified from ARM-PCR. One entry per CDR3 protein results from TCRdb running MiXCR on the multiplex PCR reads. The sample contains roughly 120,000 distinct CDR3 sequences, 75% of which appear only once. No cell sorting was done before RNA was extracted from the tissue. Chemotherapy-naive patients with new lung cancer underwent thoracic surgery in China, August–November 2014. The CDR3 extends over 13 residues, inclusive of both ends. CDR1 is MNHEY and CDR2 is SVGEGT in the germline V gene. Sequenced material: lung tumor tissue. This sequence originates from a woman in her fifties or sixties with non-small cell lung cancer. The rearrangement links TRBV6-2 or TRBV6-3 to TRBJ2-7; the D call in the table, TRBD2, was not verified against the DNA. The CDR3 reads CASSYILAGPANI.